This TCR beta chain derives from a study of blood T cell repertoires in COVID-19. CDR1 MNHEY and CDR2 SVGAGI come from the germline V gene. Trimming took off 7 bases at V and 8 bases at J, with 14 bases between the two ends. The CDR3 consists of 13 residues. This table comes from immunoSEQ multiplex PCR, and its TCRdb copy is limited to in-frame clones, with some not included. The sample gives more than 95,000 clones, more than 70% of which show up once; over 1% is in the top ten. Material for sequencing was peripheral blood. This sequence was found in an elderly woman with acute or convalescent COVID-19. This chain uses TRBV6-5 with TRBJ1-4, with D possibly matching TRBD1 (6 bases). CDR3 protein: CASKATGGEKLFF. The DNA of the CDR3 is TGTGCCAGCAAAGCGACAGGCGGCGAAAAACTGTTTTTT.